This T cell receptor (beta chain) was observed in a study of response to subunit inactivated influenza vaccine. Per germline, CDR1 SSHAT and CDR2 FNYEAQ (reference sequence). This CDR3 comprises 15 residues. TCRdb re-derived calls from the RT-PCR reads in MiXCR, one entry per CDR3 protein. Altogether hundreds of thousands of distinct CDR3 sequences are present, approximately 9.9% being singletons, with the ten largest covering around 12%. Whole-study results and caveats: After each seasonal influenza vaccination, few new T cells are recruited, the authors suggested.

This clonotype came up a few times. What it binds is not known. Relative to the germline gene, one junction end is altered; a read error may explain this. The sequence was obtained from a man in his fifties who received an inactivated influenza vaccine. This specimen was PBMCs from blood, taken roughly 48 days after vaccination. The V call is TRBV7-7, the J call TRBJ2-2; a possible D gene is TRBD1 (6 bases). CDR3 amino acids: CASSLQDSNTGELFF. The CDR3, as DNA: TGTGCTAGCAGCCTACAGGACAGCAACACCGGGGAGCTGTTTTTT.